Below are 22 T cell receptor beta chains sequenced from a single sample in a study of Graves' ophthalmopathy and Graves' hyperthyroidism. RNA transcripts were the source from which TCR beta CDR3 regions were amplified. HTBI primers served in a first-round RT-PCR, which a second-round multiplex PCR followed. TCRdb reprocessed the multiplex PCR reads with MiXCR, giving one entry per CDR3 protein. This sample carries 740,000 or so distinct CDR3 sequences, approximately 40% of them seen once, and the ten largest clones take 44%. Sequencing was performed on peripheral blood. The receptors originated from an adult man with Graves' ophthalmopathy.

The V gene is TRBV7-2, the J gene TRBJ1-1, with D unclear. The CDR3 length is 14 residues. V shed 4 bases and J shed 7 bases, with 16 bases lying between them. CDR1 and CDR2 from the germline V gene are SGHTA and FQGNSA. The CDR3 region has the DNA TGTGCCAGCAGCTCATCGGATGCAACTAATGAAGCTTTCTTT. Translation gives CASSSSDATNEAFF.

This clonotype was seen repeatedly, ten times or more. This chain connects TRBV15 to TRBJ1-1, with D possibly TRBD1 on 5 matching bases. V shed 4 bases and J shed 1 base, with 13 bases lying between them. CDR1 is LNHNV and CDR2 is YYDKDF in the germline V gene (reference sequence). The CDR3 loop spans 15 amino acids. In nucleotides, the CDR3 is TGTGCCACCAGCATTAGGTGGGGGGGGAACACTGAAGCTTTCTTT. It specifies CATSIRWGGNTEAFF.

This clonotype was observed once. The rearrangement links TRBV7-2 to TRBJ2-5, with 8 positions matching TRBD1. J was trimmed by 13 bases and V by 3 bases; bases with no gene match: 10. Germline V CDR1 and CDR2: SGHTA, FQGNSA. This CDR3 comprises 13 residues. This CDR3 reads CASSFRTGPPWYF. The CDR3 DNA reads as TGTGCCAGCAGCTTCCGGACAGGGCCCCCGTGGTACTTC. Full variable domain (outside the CDR3, taken from reference TRBV7-2 and TRBJ2-5): GAGVSQSPSNKVTEKGKDVELRCDPISGHTALYWYRQSLGQGLEFLIYFQGNSAPDKSGLPSDRFSAERTGGSVSTLTIQRTQQEDSAVYLCASSFRTGPPWYFGPGTRLLVL.

The CDR3 nucleotides read TGTGCCAGCAGAGATGGACTAGCTGGCCACGAGCAGTACTTC. Protein: CASRDGLAGHEQYF. The genes are TRBV25-1 and TRBJ2-7; 8 nucleotides match TRBD2. CDR3 length: 14 amino acids. Germline lookup yields CDR1 MGHDK and CDR2 SYGVNS. Trimming removed 6 bases from V and 5 bases from J; junction bases left unmatched: 9.

This clonotype was seen more than once but under ten times. The rearrangement uses TRBV14 and TRBJ2-2; the D is unclear. V shed 0 bases and J shed 5 bases, with 10 bases lying between them. This CDR3 region has 15 residues. The germline V gene encodes CDR1 SGHDN and CDR2 FVKESK. CDR3 sequence reads: CASSQDSLGTGELFF. Here the CDR3 DNA reads TGTGCCAGCAGCCAAGACTCCCTTGGGACCGGGGAGCTGTTTTTT. The whole variable domain, filled in from reference TRBV14 and TRBJ2-2, reads EAGVTQFPSHSVIEKGQTVTLRCDPISGHDNLYWYRRVMGKEIKFLLHFVKESKQDESGMPNNRFLAERTGGTYSTLKVQPAELEDSGVYFCASSQDSLGTGELFFGEGSRLTVL.

This clonotype was observed a handful of times. The CDR3 coding sequence is TGTGCCAGCAGCGCGGACACAAGCTCCTACGAGCAGTACTTC. Translated: CASSADTSSYEQYF. This chain connects TRBV2 to TRBJ2-7; TRBD1 is a possible D gene (5 bases). This CDR3 is built from 14 residues. The ends were cut back, 6 bases at V and 0 bases at J, with 12 bases in the middle. CDR1 is SNHLY, CDR2 FYNNEI, per germline.

The chain links TRBV20-1 to TRBJ2-7, with 13 positions matching TRBD2. Germline assignment: CDR1 DFQATT and CDR2 SNEGSKA (reference sequence). The CDR3 runs 15 residues. J lost 2 bases, V lost 6 bases, and 7 bases had no gene match. CDR3 in DNA: TGCAGTGCATCGGGACTAGCGGGAACTACCTACGAGCAGTACTTC. Protein sequence: CSASGLAGTTYEQYF.

Turning to this clonotype: Sequence at one end of the junction differs from germline and may be a read error. The V and J genes are TRBV10-3 and TRBJ2-7; 8 bases line up with TRBD2. The length of the CDR3 is 14 residues. Germline CDR1 reads ENHRY; CDR2 reads SYGVKD. The CDR3 region is CASSYLAGPYEQYF. The CDR3 DNA reads TGTGCCAGCAGTTATTTAGCGGGACCGTACGAGCAGTACTTC.

In this sample, this clonotype turned up many times. The chain is built from TRBV29-1 and TRBJ2-5; a weak D match, TRBD2 (6 bases). Trimming left V 5 bases short and J 3 bases short, with 16 bases between. There are 14 residues in the CDR3. Germline V gene data show CDR1 as SQVTM and CDR2 as ANQGSEA. Here the CDR3 DNA reads TGCAGCGTTAGATGGAGGGGCAAGGAAGAGACCCAGTACTTC. Amino acids: CSVRWRGKEETQYF.

The chain joins TRBV19 to TRBJ2-7; no clear D. The CDR3 has 11 amino acids. Per germline, CDR1 LNHDA and CDR2 SQIVND (reference sequence). Here the CDR3 DNA reads TGTGTCACCCAAGTTCGTGACGAGCAGTACTTC. Protein: CVTQVRDEQYF.

The J gene is TRBJ1-2, the V gene TRBV20-1, with 9 bases that match TRBD1. Germline V gene sequence: CDR1 DFQATT, CDR2 SNEGSKA (reference sequence). V was clipped by 5 bases and J by 7 bases; unmatched bases: 2. The CDR3 loop spans 11 amino acids. The CDR3 spells CSALTGGGYTF. DNA of the CDR3: TGCAGTGCTTTGACAGGGGGTGGCTACACCTTC.

This clonotype has ten or more counts. The rearrangement joins TRBV29-1 to TRBJ2-7, with D possibly matching TRBD2 (6 bases). Per germline, CDR1 SQVTM and CDR2 ANQGSEA. The V gene lost 0 bases and the J gene lost 1 base, with 13 bases spanning the gap. This CDR3 contains 15 residues. The DNA of the CDR3 is TGCAGCGTTGAAGATAACGGGGGAAGGTCCTACGAGCAGTACTTC. It codes for CSVEDNGGRSYEQYF.

This chain uses TRBV11-1 with TRBJ2-3, with D tentatively TRBD2 (6 bases). This CDR3 region has 14 residues. Trimming removed 6 bases at V and 0 bases at J, with 10 bases between. Germline values: CDR1 SGHAT, CDR2 FQDESV (reference sequence). The CDR3 DNA follows: TGTGCCAGCAGAGAAAGCGGGAGCACAGATACGCAGTATTTT. It yields the protein CASRESGSTDTQYF.

The J gene is TRBJ2-7, the V gene TRBV4-1, with 9 bases fitting TRBD2. V lost 0 bases, J lost 4 bases, and 7 bases stayed unmatched. The CDR3 is 16 residues long. The V gene's germline CDR1 is MGHRA and CDR2 YSYEKL. The chain's CDR3 is CASSQDPGLARYEQYF. CDR3 coding DNA: TGCGCCAGCAGCCAAGATCCCGGACTAGCGCGGTACGAGCAGTACTTC.

This clonotype was observed a few times. The chain uses TRBV5-5 and TRBJ2-5, with a possible D match to TRBD1 (6 bases). The CDR3 length is 13 residues. Per germline, CDR1 SGHKS and CDR2 YYEKEE (reference sequence). Trimming pared 7 bases from V and 5 bases from J, leaving 15 bases between. The chain's CDR3 is CASGTNPSETQYF. The CDR3 nucleotides read TGTGCCAGCGGGACAAATCCGTCGGAGACCCAGTACTTC.

Details on this clonotype: At one end, the junction sequence differs from germline, possibly due to a read error. The chain couples TRBV11-2 to TRBJ2-6; D is perhaps TRBD2 (5 bases). Germline CDR1 reads SGHAT; CDR2 reads FQNNGV. The CDR3 length is 17 residues. The CDR3 DNA sequence: TGCGCCAGCAGCTACCCCACAGTGGACTTTGAGGCCAACGTCCTGACTTTC. Amino acids: CASSYPTVDFEANVLTF.

This clonotype was found many times. The V call is TRBV7-9, the J call TRBJ1-2; D call uncertain. From germline, CDR1 is SEHNR and CDR2 FQNEAQ (reference sequence). The CDR3 covers 13 residues. Between the trimmed V and J ends, which lost 1 base and 7 bases, there was a span of 10 bases. CDR3 region: CASSLVDEGGYTF. The CDR3, as DNA: TGTGCCAGCAGCTTAGTCGATGAAGGTGGCTACACCTTC. Based on the CDR3 plus reference TRBV7-9 and TRBJ1-2, the full variable domain is DTGVSQNPRHKITKRGQNVTFRCDPISEHNRLYWYRQTLGQGPEFLTYFQNEAQLEKSRLLSDRFSAERPKGSFSTLEIQRTEQGDSAMYLCASSLVDEGGYTFGSGTRLTVV.

The CDR3, as DNA: TGTGCCAGCAGCCAAGAACCGGGACAGCCGCTAGAGACCCAGTACTTC. Protein: CASSQEPGQPLETQYF. The chain joins TRBV27 to TRBJ2-5; 7 bases fit TRBD1. The CDR3 is 16 amino acids. The ends lost 6 bases at V and 4 bases at J; junction bases unmatched: 14. Looked up from germline, CDR1 is MNHEY and CDR2 is SMNVEV (reference sequence).

At least ten counts were recorded for this clonotype. The genes are TRBV24-1 and TRBJ1-5, with 9 bases fitting TRBD1. This CDR3 region has 15 residues. Germline V lookup: CDR1 KGHDR, CDR2 SFDVKD. With V trimmed by 11 bases and J by 6 bases, 13 bases remained unmatched. CDR3 nucleotide sequence: TGTGCCAGCACCTCGGGACAGGGTGGCGGTCAGCCCCAGCATTTT. This sequence encodes CASTSGQGGGQPQHF.

This clonotype was recorded many times. This chain uses TRBV24-1 with TRBJ2-7; 7 bases match TRBD1. With V trimmed by 3 bases and J by 2 bases, 9 bases remained unmatched. The CDR3 is 16 amino acids. Germline CDR1 is KGHDR and CDR2 is SFDVKD. The CDR3: CATSDAKGALTYEQYF. DNA for the CDR3: TGTGCCACCAGTGATGCGAAGGGGGCTCTCACCTACGAGCAGTACTTC.

Concerning this clonotype: One junction end disagrees with the germline gene, perhaps due to a read error. The gene calls are TRBV2 and TRBJ2-7; TRBD2 aligns across 12 bases. Gene TRBJ2-1 matches the end of the DNA better, so the J call may be wrong. The germline gives CDR1 SNHLY, CDR2 FYNNEI. This CDR3 has 16 residues. The DNA of the CDR3 is TGTGCCAGCAGTGTCCCTAGCGGGAGGGTCTACGATGAGCAGTTCTTC. Translated, it gives CASSVPSGRVYDEQFF.

The genes are TRBV7-2 and TRBJ1-3; possibly TRBD1 for D (6 bases). CDR1 and CDR2 from the germline V gene are SGHTA and FQGNSA. Trimming took off 0 bases at V and 0 bases at J, with 15 bases between the two ends. This CDR3 region has 18 residues. CDR3 nucleotides: TGTGCCAGCAGCTTAGCGTCTCCGGGACACGTCTCTGGAAACACCATATATTTT. This codes for CASSLASPGHVSGNTIYF.